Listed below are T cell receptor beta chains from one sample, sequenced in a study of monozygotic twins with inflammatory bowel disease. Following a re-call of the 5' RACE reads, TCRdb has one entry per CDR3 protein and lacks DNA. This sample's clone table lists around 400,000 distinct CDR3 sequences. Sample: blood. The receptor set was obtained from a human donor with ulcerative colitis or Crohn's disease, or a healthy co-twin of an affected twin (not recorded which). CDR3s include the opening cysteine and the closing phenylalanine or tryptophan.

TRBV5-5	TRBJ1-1	CASTMEPGADTEAFF
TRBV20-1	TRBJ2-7	CVRTSGDYEQYF
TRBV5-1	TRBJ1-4	CASSLGQGKGEKLFF
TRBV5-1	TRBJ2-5	CASSLGLGSRAQYF
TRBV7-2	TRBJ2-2	CASRGVARAGELFF
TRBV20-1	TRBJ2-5	CSAREWFGRLAKETQYF
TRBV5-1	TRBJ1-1	CASSLGDRATEAFF
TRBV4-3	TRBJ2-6	CASSQVRLSGANVLTF
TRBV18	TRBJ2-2	CASSPRGQGATGELFF
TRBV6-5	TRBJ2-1	CASSYLAGGPNEQFF
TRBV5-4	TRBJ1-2	CASSLAGGNYGYTF
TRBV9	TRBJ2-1	CASTQGGGGTYNEQFF
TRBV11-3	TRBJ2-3	CASSLVLGHTLAGAPSTDTQYF
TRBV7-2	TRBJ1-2	CASSSRGQTPNNYGYTF
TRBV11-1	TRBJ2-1	CASSFGGTSGRARYNEQFF
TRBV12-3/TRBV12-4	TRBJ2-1	CASSFEGYGEQFF
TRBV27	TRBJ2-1	CASSPGRDWAFF
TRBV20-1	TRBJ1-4	CSARAQTGVHEKLFF
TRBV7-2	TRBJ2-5	CASSLESAGGGETQYF
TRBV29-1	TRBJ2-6	CSVDGGSGANVLTF
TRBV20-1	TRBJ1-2	CSARDSRGTGGYGYTF
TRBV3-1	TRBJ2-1	CASSQVPSISYNEQFF
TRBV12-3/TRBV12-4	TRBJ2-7	CASSETSGAYEQYF
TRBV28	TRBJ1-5	CASSSGHKNQPQHF
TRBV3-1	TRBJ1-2	CASSQRTPNYGYTF
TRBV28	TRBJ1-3	CASSLVTSLENTIYF
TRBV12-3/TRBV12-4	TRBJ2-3	CASRGLRTGGSTDTQYF
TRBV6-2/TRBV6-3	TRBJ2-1	CASNLRVAYNEQFF
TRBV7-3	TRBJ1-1	CASSPVGQGENTEAFF
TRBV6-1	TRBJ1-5	CASSETYYQPQHF
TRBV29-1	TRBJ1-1	CSVEGGGSEAFF
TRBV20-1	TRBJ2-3	CSARSGVTSTDTQYF
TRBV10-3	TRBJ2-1	CAISEFHDYNEQFF
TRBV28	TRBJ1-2	CASSFPKGGSYGYTF
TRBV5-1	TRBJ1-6	CASSASGGGNSPLHF
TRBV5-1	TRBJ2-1	CASSTKRGSYNEQFF
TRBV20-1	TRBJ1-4	CSASDKIEKLFF
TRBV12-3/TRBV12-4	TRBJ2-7	CASRLQGIGEQYF
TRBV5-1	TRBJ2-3	CASSPEGLAGLADTQYF
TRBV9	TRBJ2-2	CASSGQGSNTGELFF
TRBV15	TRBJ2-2	CATSRGKGTNTGELFF
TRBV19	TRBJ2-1	CASSKTSGSYNEQFF
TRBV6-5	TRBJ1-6	CASSRQGNSPLHF